This T cell receptor beta chain was recorded in a study of blood T cell repertoires in COVID-19. The table came from immunoSEQ multiplex PCR; TCRdb's copy has only in-frame clones and leaves some out. The profile covers fewer than 250,000 clones, with about 82% appearing a single time and approximately 2.1% taken by the ten largest. All recovered Cohort 3 donors got two negative PCRs, got clearance, or saw symptom resolution. This CDR3 contains 13 residues. V shed 8 bases and J shed 4 bases, with 17 bases lying between them. Germline loops: CDR1 GTSNPN, CDR2 SVGIG (reference sequence). The sequencing input was PBMCs or T cells enriched from blood (not recorded which). This TCR derives from a woman between 45 and 60 years old who had recovered from COVID-19. V gene TRBV30 combines with J gene TRBJ1-1, with D possibly matching TRBD1 (5 bases). CDR3 amino acids: CALHRGESTEAFF. In nucleotides, the CDR3 is TGTGCCCTCCATCGGGGGGAGAGCACTGAAGCTTTCTTT.